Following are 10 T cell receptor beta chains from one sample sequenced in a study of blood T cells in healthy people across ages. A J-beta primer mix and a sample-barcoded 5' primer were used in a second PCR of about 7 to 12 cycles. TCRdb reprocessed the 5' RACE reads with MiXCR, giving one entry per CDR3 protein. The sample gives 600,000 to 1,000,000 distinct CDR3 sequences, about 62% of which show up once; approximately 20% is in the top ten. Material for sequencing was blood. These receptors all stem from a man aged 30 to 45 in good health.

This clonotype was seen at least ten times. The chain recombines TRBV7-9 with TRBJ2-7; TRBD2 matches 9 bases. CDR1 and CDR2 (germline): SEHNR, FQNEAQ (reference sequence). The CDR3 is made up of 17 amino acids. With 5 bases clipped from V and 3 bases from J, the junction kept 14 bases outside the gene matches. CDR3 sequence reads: CASSLGQIGGRDYEQYF. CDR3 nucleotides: TGTGCCAGCAGCCTGGGCCAGATCGGCGGGAGGGACTACGAGCAGTACTTC. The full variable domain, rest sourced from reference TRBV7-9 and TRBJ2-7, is DTGVSQNPRHKITKRGQNVTFRCDPISEHNRLYWYRQTLGQGPEFLTYFQNEAQLEKSRLLSDRFSAERPKGSFSTLEIQRTEQGDSAMYLCASSLGQIGGRDYEQYFGPGTRLTVT.

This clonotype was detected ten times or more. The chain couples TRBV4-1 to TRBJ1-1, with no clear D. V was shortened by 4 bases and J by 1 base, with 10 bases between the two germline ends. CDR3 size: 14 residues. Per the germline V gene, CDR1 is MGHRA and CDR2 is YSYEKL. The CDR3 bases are TGCGCCAGCAGCCCCGCAGACAAGAACACTGAAGCTTTCTTT. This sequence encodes CASSPADKNTEAFF.

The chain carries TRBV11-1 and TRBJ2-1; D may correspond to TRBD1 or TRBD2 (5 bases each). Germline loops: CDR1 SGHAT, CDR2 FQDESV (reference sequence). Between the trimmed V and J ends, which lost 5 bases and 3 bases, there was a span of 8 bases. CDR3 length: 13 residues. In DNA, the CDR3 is TGTGCCAGCAGCCGGGACGTCTACAATGAGCAGTTCTTC. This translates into CASSRDVYNEQFF.

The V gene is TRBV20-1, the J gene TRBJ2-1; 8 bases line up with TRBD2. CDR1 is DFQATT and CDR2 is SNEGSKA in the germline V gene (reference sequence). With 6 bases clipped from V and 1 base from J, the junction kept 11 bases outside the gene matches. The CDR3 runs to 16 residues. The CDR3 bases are TGCAGTGCCCCCATCCCCAGCGGGAGTTCCTACAATGAGCAGTTCTTC. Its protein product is CSAPIPSGSSYNEQFF.

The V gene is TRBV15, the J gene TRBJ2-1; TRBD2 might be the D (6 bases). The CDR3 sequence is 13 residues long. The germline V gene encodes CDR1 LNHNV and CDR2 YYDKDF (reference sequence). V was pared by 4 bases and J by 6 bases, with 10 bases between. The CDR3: CATSTARGNEQFF. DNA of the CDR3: TGTGCCACCAGCACAGCGCGGGGCAATGAGCAGTTCTTC.

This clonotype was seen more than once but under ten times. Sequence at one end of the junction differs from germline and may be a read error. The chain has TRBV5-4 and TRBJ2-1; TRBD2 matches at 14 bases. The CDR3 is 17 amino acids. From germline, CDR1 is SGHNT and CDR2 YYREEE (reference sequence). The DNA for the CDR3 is TGTGTCAGCAGCTTCCTTGGGACTAGCGGGAGTCGGAATGAGCAGTTCTTC. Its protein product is CVSSFLGTSGSRNEQFF. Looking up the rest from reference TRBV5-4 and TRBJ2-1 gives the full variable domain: ETGVTQSPTHLIKTRGQQVTLRCSSQSGHNTVSWYQQALGQGPQFIFQYYREEENGRGNFPPRFSGLQFPNYSSELNVNALELDDSALYLCVSSFLGTSGSRNEQFFGPGTRLTVL.

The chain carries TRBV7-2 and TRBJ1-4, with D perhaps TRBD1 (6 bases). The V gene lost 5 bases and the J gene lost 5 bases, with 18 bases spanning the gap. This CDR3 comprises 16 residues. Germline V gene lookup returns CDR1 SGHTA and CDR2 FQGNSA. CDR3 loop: CASSPQGLTGNEKLFF. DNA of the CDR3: TGTGCCAGCAGCCCCCAGGGGCTAACGGGAAATGAAAAACTGTTTTTT. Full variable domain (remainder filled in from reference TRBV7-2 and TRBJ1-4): GAGVSQSPSNKVTEKGKDVELRCDPISGHTALYWYRQSLGQGLEFLIYFQGNSAPDKSGLPSDRFSAERTGGSVSTLTIQRTQQEDSAVYLCASSPQGLTGNEKLFFGSGTQLSVL.

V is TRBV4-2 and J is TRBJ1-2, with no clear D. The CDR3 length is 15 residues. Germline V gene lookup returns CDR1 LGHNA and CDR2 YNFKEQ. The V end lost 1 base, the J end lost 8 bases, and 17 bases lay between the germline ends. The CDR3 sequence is CASSQGGQQGRGYTF. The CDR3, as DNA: TGTGCCAGCAGCCAAGGTGGGCAACAAGGGAGAGGCTACACCTTC.

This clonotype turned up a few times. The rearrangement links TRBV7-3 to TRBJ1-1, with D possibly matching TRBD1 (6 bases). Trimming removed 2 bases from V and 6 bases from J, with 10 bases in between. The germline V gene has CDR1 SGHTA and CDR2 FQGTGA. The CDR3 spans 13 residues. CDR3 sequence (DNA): TGTGCCAGCAGCTTAGGGGGCTTCGCTGAAGCTTTCTTT. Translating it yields CASSLGGFAEAFF.

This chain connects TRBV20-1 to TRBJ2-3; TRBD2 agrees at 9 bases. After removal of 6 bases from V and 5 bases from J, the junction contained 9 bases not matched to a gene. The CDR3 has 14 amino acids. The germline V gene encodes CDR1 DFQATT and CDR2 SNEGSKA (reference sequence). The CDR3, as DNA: TGCAGTGCCCCCAGGCGGGAGGGATTAGATACGCAGTATTTT. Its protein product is CSAPRREGLDTQYF.